The clone carrying this T cell receptor beta chain was observed at least ten times. This sample was included in a study of neurological immune-mediated disorders. The authors produced cDNA by 5'RACE using 10-nucleotide random UMIs. In TCRdb, the 5' RACE reads were re-called with MiXCR into one record per CDR3 protein. This table has 55,000 to 65,000 distinct CDR3 sequences, about 3.7% appearing once. V lost 0 bases and J lost 0; bases outside the gene matches: 3. Germline V gene lookup returns CDR1 DFQATT and CDR2 SNEGSKA (reference sequence). CDR3 length: 16 residues. Sample: PBMCs. This sequence originates from a woman between 45 and 60 years old with multiple sclerosis. The rearrangement uses TRBV20-1 and TRBJ2-3; TRBD2 matches 10 bases. The chain's CDR3 is CSARELLAGSTDTQYF. As DNA, the CDR3 is TGCAGTGCTAGAGAACTACTAGCGGGAAGCACAGATACGCAGTATTTT.